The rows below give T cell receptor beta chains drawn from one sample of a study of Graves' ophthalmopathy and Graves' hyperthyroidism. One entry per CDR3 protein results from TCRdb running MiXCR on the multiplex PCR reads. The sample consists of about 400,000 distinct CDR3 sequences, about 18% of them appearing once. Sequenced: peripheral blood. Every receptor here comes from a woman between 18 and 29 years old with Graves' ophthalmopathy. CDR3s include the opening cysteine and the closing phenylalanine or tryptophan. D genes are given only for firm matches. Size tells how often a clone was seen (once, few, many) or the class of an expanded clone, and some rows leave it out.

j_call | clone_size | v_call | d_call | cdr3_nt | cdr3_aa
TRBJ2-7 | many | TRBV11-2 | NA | TGTGCCAGCAGCCAAAAGCGGAGGAGCTCCTACGAGCAGTACTTC | CASSQKRRSSYEQYF
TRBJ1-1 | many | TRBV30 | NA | TGTGCCTGGAGAACAGTCTACAGGTGGAGCACTGAAGCTTTCTTT | CAWRTVYRWSTEAFF
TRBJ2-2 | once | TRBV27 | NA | TGTGCCAGCAGGTTTGGGTTAACCGGGGAGCTGTTTTTT | CASRFGLTGELFF
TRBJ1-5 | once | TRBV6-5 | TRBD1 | TGTGCCAGCAGTTATGGGACAGGCATAAATCAGCCCCAGCATTTT | CASSYGTGINQPQHF
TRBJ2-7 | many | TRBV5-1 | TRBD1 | TGCGCCAGCAGCTTGACGACAGGGGATTCCTACGAGCAGTACTTC | CASSLTTGDSYEQYF
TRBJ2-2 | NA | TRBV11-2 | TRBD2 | TGTGCCAGCAGCCAACGCCCGAATAGCGGGAGTAACGCCGGGGAGCTGTTTTTT | CASSQRPNSGSNAGELFF
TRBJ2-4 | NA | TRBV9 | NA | TGTGCCAGCAGCGTAGGGGTAGTAGGGTCGAACATTCAGTACTTC | CASSVGVVGSNIQYF
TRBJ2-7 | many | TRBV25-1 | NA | TGTGCCAGCAGTGATCCGGCAGGCATTCACTACGAGCAGTACTTC | CASSDPAGIHYEQYF
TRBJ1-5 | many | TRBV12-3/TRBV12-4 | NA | TGTGCCAGCAGCTTTACAGGGATCAATCAGCCCCAGCATTTT | CASSFTGINQPQHF
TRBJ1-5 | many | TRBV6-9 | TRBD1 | TGTGCCAGCAGACCCGGCGGAGGACAGGCGGTCAATCAGCCCCAGCATTTT | CASRPGGGQAVNQPQHF
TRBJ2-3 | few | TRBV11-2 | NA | TGTGCCAGCAGCTTTCGCCCTGGCACAGATACGCAGTATTTT | CASSFRPGTDTQYF
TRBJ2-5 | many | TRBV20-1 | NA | TGCAGTGCGGAAGCAGGGGGGGCTGAGTGGGAGACCCAGTACTTC | CSAEAGGAEWETQYF
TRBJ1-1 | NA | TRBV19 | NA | TGTGCCAGTAGTATCCCGCGACAGATGAACACTGAAGCTTTCTTT | CASSIPRQMNTEAFF
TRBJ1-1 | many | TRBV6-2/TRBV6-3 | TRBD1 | TGTGCCAGTCTCCCAGGTGACAGGGGATATGGCACTGAAGCTTTCTTT | CASLPGDRGYGTEAFF
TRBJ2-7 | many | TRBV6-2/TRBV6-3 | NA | TGTGCCAGCAGTTACTTTCCGGGACGTAGCTACGAGCAGTACTTC | CASSYFPGRSYEQYF
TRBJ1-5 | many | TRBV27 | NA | TGTGCCAGCAGTACCCGAGGGGGTCGGCAGCCCCAGCATTTT | CASSTRGGRQPQHF
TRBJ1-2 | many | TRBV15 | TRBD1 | TGTGCCACCAGCAGAGATCTAGTGGCAGGGGGAAAGAATGGCTACACCTTC | CATSRDLVAGGKNGYTF
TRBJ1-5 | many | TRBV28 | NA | TGTGCCAGCAGCCCTGGGGGGGAGTTGGGCAATCAGCCCCAGCATTTT | CASSPGGELGNQPQHF
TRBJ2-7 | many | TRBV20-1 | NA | TGCAGTGCGGAACGAGGTGGCCCCTACGAGCAGTACTTC | CSAERGGPYEQYF
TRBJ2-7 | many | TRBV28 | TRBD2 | TGTGCCAGCAGTCGCGGGACTAGCGGAAGTTACGAGCAGTACTTC | CASSRGTSGSYEQYF
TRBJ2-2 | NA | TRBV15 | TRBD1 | TGTGCCACCAGCAGAGATGGGACAGCGAACACCGGGGAGCTGTTTTTT | CATSRDGTANTGELFF
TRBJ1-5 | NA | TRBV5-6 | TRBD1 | TGTGCCAGCAGCTCGGGACAGGGGGCTCCATATAGCAATCAGCCCCAGCATTTT | CASSSGQGAPYSNQPQHF
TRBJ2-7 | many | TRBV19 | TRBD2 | TGTGCCAGTTTCGGACTAGCGGGGTACGAGCAGTACTTC | CASFGLAGYEQYF
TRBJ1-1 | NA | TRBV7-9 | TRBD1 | TGTGCCAGCAGCTTGGGGACAGTTCTGAACACTGAAGCTTTCTTT | CASSLGTVLNTEAFF
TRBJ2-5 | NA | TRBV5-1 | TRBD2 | TGCGCCAGCAGCTTAATGACTAGCGGGGCCCAAGAGACCCAGTACTTC | CASSLMTSGAQETQYF
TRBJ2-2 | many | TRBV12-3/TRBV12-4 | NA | TGTGCCAGCAGTTTAGAACAGGGAGCGGGCGGGGAGCTGTTTTTT | CASSLEQGAGGELFF
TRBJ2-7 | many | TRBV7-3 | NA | TGTGCCAGCAGCTTAGCTAGCACAGGATACGAGCAGTACTTC | CASSLASTGYEQYF
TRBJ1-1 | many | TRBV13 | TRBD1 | TGTGCCAGCAGCCAGGGACAGGGGTTACGTGACACTGAAGCTTTCTTT | CASSQGQGLRDTEAFF
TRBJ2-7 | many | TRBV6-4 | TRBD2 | TGTGCCAGCAGCCACGGACTAGCGGGATCTAGCCCCTACGAGCAGTACTTC | CASSHGLAGSSPYEQYF
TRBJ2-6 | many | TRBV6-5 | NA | TGTGCCAGCAGTTATTTAGACTCTGGGGCCAACGTCCTGACTTTC | CASSYLDSGANVLTF